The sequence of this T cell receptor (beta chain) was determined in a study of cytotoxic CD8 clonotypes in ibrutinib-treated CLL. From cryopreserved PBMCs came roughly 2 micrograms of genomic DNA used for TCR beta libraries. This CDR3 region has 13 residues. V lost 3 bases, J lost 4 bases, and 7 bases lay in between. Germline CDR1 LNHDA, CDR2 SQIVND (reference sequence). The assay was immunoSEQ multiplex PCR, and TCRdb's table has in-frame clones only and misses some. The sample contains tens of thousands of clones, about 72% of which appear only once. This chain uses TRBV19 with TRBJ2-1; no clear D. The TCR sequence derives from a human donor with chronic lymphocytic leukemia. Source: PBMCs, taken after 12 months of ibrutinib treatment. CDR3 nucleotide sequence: TGTGCCAGTAGTATTCCGCCTTACAATGAGCAGTTCTTC. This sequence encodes CASSIPPYNEQFF.